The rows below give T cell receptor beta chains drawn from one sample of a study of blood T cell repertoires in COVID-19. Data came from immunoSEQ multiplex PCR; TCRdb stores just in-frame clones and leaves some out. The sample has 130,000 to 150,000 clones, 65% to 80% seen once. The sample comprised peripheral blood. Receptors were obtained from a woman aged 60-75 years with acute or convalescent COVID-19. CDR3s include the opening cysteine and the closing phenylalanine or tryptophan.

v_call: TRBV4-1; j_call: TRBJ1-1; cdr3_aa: CASSQAPGMNTEAFF
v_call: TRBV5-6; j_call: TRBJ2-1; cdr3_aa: CASSLASSGRAWEQFF
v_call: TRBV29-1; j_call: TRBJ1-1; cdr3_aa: CSVEGIFDRDYLNTEAFF
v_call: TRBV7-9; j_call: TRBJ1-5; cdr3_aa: CASSFLNQPQHF
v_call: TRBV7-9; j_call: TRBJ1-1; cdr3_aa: CASSSWDSTEAFF
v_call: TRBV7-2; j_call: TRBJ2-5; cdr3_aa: CASSLRTFLRGRGLETQYF
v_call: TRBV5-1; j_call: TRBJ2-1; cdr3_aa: CASSLLPSGTYEQFF
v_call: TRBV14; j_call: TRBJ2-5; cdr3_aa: CASSQTGWETQYF
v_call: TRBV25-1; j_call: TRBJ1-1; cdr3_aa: CASSEVLDTEAFF
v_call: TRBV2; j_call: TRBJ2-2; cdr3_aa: CASITDSNTGELFF
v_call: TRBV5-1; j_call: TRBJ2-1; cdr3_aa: CASKPGSGDEQFF
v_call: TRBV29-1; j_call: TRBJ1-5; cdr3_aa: CSVASGRHQPQHF
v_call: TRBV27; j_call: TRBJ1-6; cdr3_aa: CASRLREGTVYNSPLHF
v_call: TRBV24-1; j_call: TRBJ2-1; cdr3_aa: CATSDQTGSSYNEQFF
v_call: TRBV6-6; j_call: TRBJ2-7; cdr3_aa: CASREGQGFYYEQYF
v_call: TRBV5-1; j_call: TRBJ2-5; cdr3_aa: CASSLAGGRSQETQYF
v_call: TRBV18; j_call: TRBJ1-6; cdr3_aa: CASSPTVGQGYSPLHF
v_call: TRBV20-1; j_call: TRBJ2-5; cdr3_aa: CSASFGGGVIQETQYF
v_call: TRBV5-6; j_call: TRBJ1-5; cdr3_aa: CASSLAAALNQPQHF
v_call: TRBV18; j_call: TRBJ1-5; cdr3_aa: CASSLGTGGNQPQHF
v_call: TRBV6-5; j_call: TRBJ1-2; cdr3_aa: CASSIRTGRDGYTF
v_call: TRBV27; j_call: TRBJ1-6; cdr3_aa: CASRRDFNSPLHF
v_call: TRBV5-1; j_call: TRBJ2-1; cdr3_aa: CASTWSGGYNEQFF
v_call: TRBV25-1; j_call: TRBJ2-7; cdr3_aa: CASSPLGGLYYEQYF
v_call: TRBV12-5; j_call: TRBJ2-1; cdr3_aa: CASETSGTLGEQFF
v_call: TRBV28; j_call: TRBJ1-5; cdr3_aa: CASSSYWDIYQPQHF
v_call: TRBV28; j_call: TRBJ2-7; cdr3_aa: CATEHGLAGDEQYF
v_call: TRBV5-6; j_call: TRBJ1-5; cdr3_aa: CASSLFAAFNQPQHF
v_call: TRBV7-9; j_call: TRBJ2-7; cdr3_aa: CASSLPTGTASSYEQYF
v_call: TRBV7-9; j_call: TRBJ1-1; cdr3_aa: CASSFRTSEAFF
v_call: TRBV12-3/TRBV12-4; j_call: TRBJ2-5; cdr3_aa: CASSSPWTQYF
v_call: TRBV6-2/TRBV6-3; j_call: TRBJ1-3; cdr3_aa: CASSQDTGSGNTIYF
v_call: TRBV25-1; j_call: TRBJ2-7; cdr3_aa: CASGGQGRYEQYF
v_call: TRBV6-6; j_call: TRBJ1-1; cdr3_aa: CASSDIGQAKAFF
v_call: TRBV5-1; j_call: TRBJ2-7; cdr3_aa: CASSLASSSYEQYF
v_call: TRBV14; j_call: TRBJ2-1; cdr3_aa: CASSQVGQGRYNEQFF
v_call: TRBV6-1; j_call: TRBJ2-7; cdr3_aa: CASSEDREQYF
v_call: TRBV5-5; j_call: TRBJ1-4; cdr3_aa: CASSPAAGTNEKLFF
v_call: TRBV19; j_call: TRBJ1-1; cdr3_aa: CASSIGQVNTEAFF
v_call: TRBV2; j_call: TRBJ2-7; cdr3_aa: CASSGGLDFYEQYF
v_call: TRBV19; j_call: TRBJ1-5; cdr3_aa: CASDYQRGSNQPQHF
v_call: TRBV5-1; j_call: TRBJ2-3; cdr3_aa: CASSLAVSTVADTQYF
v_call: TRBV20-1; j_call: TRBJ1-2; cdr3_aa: CSVLQGNGYTF
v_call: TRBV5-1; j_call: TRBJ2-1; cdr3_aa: CASSLRVGSGYNEQFF
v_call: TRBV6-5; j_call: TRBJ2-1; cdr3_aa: CASSYSAGEPYNEQFF
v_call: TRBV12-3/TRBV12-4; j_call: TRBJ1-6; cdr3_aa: CASKGVNSPLHF
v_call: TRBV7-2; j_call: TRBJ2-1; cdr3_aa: CASSLGMRGNEQFF